This TCR beta chain originates from a study of regulatory T cells in long-lasting Graves disease. At the level of the study: Antithyroid drugs had been taken under 3 months by newly diagnosed Graves' patients. The study's findings and limits: Limited sample numbers may have lowered accuracy. TRBV28, TRBJ1-2 and TRBJ2-5 emerged as the favored segments in persistent disease.

The CDR3 spans 16 residues. Trimming at V came to 5 bases and at J to 2 bases, leaving 11 bases not matched to a gene. CDR1 and CDR2 (germline): GTSNPN, SVGIG (reference sequence). This clonotype was seen at least ten times. Antigen specificity is unknown. Time point defined: newly diagnosed GD, antithyroid drugs for less than 3 months. PBMC-derived RNA was used for the TCR library. Construction of the TCR beta libraries employed iRepertoire HTBI primers in conjunction with Arm-PCR of CDR3 regions. TCRdb fed the multiplex PCR reads into MiXCR, producing one record per CDR3 protein. Of 250,000 to 400,000 distinct CDR3 sequences in the sample, under 20% were seen once.

The sequence derives from a female donor with Graves disease. This chain joins TRBV30 and TRBJ2-4; 8 bases map to TRBD1. The source was peripheral blood mononuclear cells (PBMCs), collected at new diagnosis, from a patient treated with antithyroid drugs. The CDR3 sequence: CAWAVPGGASKNIQYF. DNA of the CDR3: TGTGCCTGGGCCGTTCCAGGGGGCGCGTCCAAAAACATTCAGTACTTC.